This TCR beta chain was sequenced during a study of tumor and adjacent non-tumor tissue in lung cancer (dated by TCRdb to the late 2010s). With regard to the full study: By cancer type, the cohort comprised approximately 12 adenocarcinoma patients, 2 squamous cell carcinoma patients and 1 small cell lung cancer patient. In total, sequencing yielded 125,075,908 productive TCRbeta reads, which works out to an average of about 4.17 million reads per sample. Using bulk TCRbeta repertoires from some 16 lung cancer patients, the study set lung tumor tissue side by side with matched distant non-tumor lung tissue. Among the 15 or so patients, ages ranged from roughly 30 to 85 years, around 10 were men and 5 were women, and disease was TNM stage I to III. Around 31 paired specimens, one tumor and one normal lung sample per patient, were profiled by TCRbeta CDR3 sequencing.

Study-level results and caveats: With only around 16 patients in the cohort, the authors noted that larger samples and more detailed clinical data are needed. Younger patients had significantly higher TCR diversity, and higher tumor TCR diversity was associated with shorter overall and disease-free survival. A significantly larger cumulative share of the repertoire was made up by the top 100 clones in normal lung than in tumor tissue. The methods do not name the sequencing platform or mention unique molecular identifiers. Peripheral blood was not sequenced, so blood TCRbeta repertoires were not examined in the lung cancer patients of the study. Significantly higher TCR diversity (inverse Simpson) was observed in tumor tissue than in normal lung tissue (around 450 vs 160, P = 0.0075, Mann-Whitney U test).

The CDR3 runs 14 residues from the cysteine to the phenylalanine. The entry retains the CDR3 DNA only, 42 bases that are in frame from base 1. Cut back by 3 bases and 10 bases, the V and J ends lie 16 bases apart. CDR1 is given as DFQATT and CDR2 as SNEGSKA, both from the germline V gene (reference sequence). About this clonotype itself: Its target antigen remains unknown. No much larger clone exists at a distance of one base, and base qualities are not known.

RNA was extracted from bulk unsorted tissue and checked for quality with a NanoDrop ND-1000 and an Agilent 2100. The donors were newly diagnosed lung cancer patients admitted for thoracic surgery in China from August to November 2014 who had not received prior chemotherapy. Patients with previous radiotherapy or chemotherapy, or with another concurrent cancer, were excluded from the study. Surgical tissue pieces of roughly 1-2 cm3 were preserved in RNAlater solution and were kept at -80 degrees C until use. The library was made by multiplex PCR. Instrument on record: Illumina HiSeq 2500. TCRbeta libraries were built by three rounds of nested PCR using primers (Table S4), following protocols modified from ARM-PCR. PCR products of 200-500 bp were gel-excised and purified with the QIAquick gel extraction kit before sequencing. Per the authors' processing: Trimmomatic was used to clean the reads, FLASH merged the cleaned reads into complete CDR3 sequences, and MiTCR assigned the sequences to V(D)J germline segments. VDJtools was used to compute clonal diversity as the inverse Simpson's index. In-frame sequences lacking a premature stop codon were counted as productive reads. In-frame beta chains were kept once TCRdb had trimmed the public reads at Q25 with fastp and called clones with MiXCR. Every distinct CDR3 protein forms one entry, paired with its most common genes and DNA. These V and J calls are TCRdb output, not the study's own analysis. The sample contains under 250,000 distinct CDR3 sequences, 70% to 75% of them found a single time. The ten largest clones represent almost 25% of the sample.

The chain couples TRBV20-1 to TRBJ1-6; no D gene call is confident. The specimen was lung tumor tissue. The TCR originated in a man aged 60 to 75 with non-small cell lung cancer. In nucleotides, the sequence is TGCAGTGCTAGCCGGCCGGCAAGGAAGTCACCCCTCCACTTT. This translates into CSASRPARKSPLHF.